Each of the 14 T cell receptor beta chains below was sequenced from the same sample in a study of beta chain features in type 1 diabetes listed by TCRdb under 2018. Receptors were amplified or captured by the immunoSEQ multiplex PCR assay. All of the isolated RNA was reverse transcribed with the High Capacity cDNA Reverse Transcription Kit, so expressed TCRB transcripts were sequenced. Sourced from immuneACCESS, this table was stored by TCRdb with only in-frame sequences that have V and J called. A share of the clones is absent; for the studies checked, an unresolved V gene accounts for under half, and the remainder has no known explanation. The sample includes 330,000 or so clones, with about 20% observed a single time. Of the sample, under 0.05% is held by the ten largest clones. The sequenced material came from naive CD4+ T cells from blood. What this sample's cell subset or site label stands for: true naive CD4+ T cells. These receptor sequences come from a woman aged 18-35 years in good health.

V is TRBV19 and J is TRBJ1-5, with D tentatively TRBD1 (6 bases). V lost 4 bases to trimming and J lost 6 bases, with 13 bases between them. Germline CDR1 is LNHDA and CDR2 is SQIVND (reference sequence). This CDR3 is built from 14 residues. DNA for the CDR3: TGTGCCAGTAGTACTTACAGGGTTGGTCAGCCCCAGCATTTT. Its translation is CASSTYRVGQPQHF.

The J gene is TRBJ2-5, the V gene TRBV4-1, with no clear D. CDR1 and CDR2 (germline): MGHRA, YSYEKL. The CDR3 runs to 13 residues. Trimming removed 4 bases at V and 7 bases at J, with 13 bases between. CDR3 DNA sequence: TGCGCCAGCAGCCCCCTGCGCCCAGGGACCCAGTACTTC. Protein sequence: CASSPLRPGTQYF.

This clone was seen only a few times. V and J are TRBV7-9 and TRBJ2-1; TRBD2 aligns across 9 bases. The CDR3 contains 16 residues. CDR1 and CDR2 (germline): SEHNR, FQNEAQ (reference sequence). Germline trimming cut 3 bases from V and 5 bases from J; bases unmatched to any gene: 8. The CDR3 here is CASSFMASGMNNEQFF. The DNA for the CDR3 is TGTGCCAGCAGCTTTATGGCTAGCGGGATGAACAATGAGCAGTTCTTC.

This clone was seen only a few times. V and J are TRBV6-1 and TRBJ2-7; TRBD1 matches 10 bases. The CDR3 totals 17 residues. Germline lookup yields CDR1 MNHNS and CDR2 SASEGT. Losses at the gene ends were 3 bases for V and 2 bases for J; bases not matched to a gene: 10. The CDR3 is CASSDPTGTGDPYEQYF. CDR3 in DNA: TGTGCCAGCAGTGATCCAACCGGGACAGGGGACCCCTACGAGCAGTACTTC.

This clone was seen a handful of times. The rearrangement links TRBV29-1 to TRBJ2-3, with 8 positions matching TRBD2. The CDR3 covers 15 residues. Unmatched junction bases numbered 11, after V lost 6 bases and J lost 3 bases. The germline V gene has CDR1 SQVTM and CDR2 ANQGSEA. This chain's CDR3 is CSVLGAGGGTDTQYF. The CDR3 DNA follows: TGCAGCGTCCTTGGGGCGGGAGGAGGTACAGATACGCAGTATTTT.

The rearrangement links TRBV7-2 to TRBJ1-5, with D possibly TRBD1 on 6 matching bases. This CDR3 is built from 15 residues. Germline CDR1 reads SGHTA; CDR2 reads FQGNSA. Trimming took off 1 base at V and 3 bases at J, with 10 bases between the two ends. The CDR3 reads CASSLEQGLNQPQHF. The CDR3 DNA reads TGTGCCAGCAGCTTAGAACAGGGCCTCAATCAGCCCCAGCATTTT.

This clone occurred a few times. The chain employs TRBV7-2 and TRBJ1-2; 9 positions agree with TRBD1. CDR3 length: 15 residues. After removal of 2 bases from V and 5 bases from J, the junction contained 6 bases not matched to a gene. CDR1 SGHTA and CDR2 FQGNSA come from the germline V gene. Written as DNA, the CDR3 is TGTGCCAGCAGCTTACGGGACAGGGTCGGATATGGCTACACCTTC. As protein: CASSLRDRVGYGYTF.

This clone was seen only a few times. The rearrangement joins TRBV7-9 to TRBJ2-7; D is perhaps TRBD2 (6 bases). The CDR3 totals 14 residues. CDR1 and CDR2 from the germline V gene are SEHNR and FQNEAQ (reference sequence). V was clipped by 2 bases and J by 6 bases, with 14 bases between them. CDR3 region: CASSLTAGPGEQYF. DNA for the CDR3: TGTGCCAGCAGCTTAACGGCGGGGCCGGGCGAGCAGTACTTC.

CDR3 DNA: TGTGCCAGCAGGGACTCTGATCAGCCCCAGCATTTT. It translates to CASRDSDQPQHF. V is TRBV6-1 and J is TRBJ1-5; D uncertain. The germline V and J ends were trimmed by 6 bases and 5 bases, with 8 bases remaining between them. CDR3 length equals 12 residues. The germline CDR1 and CDR2 sequences are MNHNS and SASEGT.

The chain links TRBV5-1 to TRBJ1-4; D might be TRBD1 (6 bases). Germline V gives CDR1 SGHRS, CDR2 YFSETQ. The CDR3 spans 14 residues. Trimming removed 6 bases at V and 8 bases at J, with 17 bases between. The CDR3: CASTPGTSGEKLFF. CDR3 sequence (DNA): TGCGCCAGCACCCCGGGGACATCGGGAGAAAAACTGTTTTTT.

This clone has only one observation. This chain uses TRBV19 with TRBJ1-5; possible D gene TRBD1, 6 bases. The CDR3 runs to 17 residues. Per the germline V gene, CDR1 is LNHDA and CDR2 is SQIVND (reference sequence). V was cut by 6 bases and J by 2 bases, with 20 bases left in between. The CDR3 here is CASRYRPQGQGNQPQHF. The DNA for the CDR3 is TGTGCCAGTAGATATCGCCCCCAGGGGCAAGGCAATCAGCCCCAGCATTTT.

The J gene is TRBJ2-7, the V gene TRBV6-5; 9 positions match TRBD1. Trimming cost V 6 bases and J 5 bases; bases outside gene matches: 11. CDR3 size: 15 residues. The germline CDR1 and CDR2 sequences are MNHEY and SVGAGI. DNA of the CDR3: TGTGCCAGCAGCTCCCCGGGACAGGGTTTTAACGAGCAGTACTTC. This encodes CASSSPGQGFNEQYF.

Notes on this clone: Other DNA sequences in this specimen translate into the identical CDR3. The V gene is TRBV7-6, the J gene TRBJ1-5; 7 bases line up with TRBD1. The J segment lost 7 bases and the V segment lost 2 bases, leaving 5 bases of the junction unmatched. Germline V CDR1 and CDR2: SGHVS, FNYEAQ. The CDR3 is made up of 14 amino acids. CDR3 amino acids: CASSLRQGGQPQHF. The CDR3 DNA reads as TGTGCCAGCAGCTTAAGACAGGGAGGACAGCCCCAGCATTTT.

The table lists this clone with a few counts. The rearrangement uses TRBV30 and TRBJ1-5, with 9 bases aligning to TRBD1. With V trimmed by 3 bases and J by 3 bases, 3 bases remained unmatched. The CDR3 is made up of 14 amino acids. Per the germline V gene, CDR1 is GTSNPN and CDR2 is SVGIG (reference sequence). CDR3 protein: CAWRDRGDNQPQHF. For the CDR3, the DNA is TGTGCCTGGAGGGACAGGGGAGACAATCAGCCCCAGCATTTT.